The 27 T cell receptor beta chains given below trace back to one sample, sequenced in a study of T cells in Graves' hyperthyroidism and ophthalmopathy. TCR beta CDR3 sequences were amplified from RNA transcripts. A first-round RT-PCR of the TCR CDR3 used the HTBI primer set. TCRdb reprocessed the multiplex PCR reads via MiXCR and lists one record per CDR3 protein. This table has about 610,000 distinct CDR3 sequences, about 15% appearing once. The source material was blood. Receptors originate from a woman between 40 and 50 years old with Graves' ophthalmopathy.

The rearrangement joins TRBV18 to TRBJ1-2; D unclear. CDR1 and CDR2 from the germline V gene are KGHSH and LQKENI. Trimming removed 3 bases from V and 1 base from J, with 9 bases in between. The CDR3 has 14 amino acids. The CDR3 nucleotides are TGTGCCAGCTCACCGCGGCCAGATAACTATGGCTACACCTTC. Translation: CASSPRPDNYGYTF.

CDR3 coding DNA: TGTGCCTGGAGTAGGGGACAGGGGAACACTGAAGCTTTCTTT. Protein sequence: CAWSRGQGNTEAFF. The rearrangement links TRBV30 to TRBJ1-1; TRBD1 matches at 9 bases. Germline V lookup: CDR1 GTSNPN, CDR2 SVGIG (reference sequence). The CDR3 totals 14 residues. V lost 2 bases, J lost 1 base, and 2 bases stayed unmatched.

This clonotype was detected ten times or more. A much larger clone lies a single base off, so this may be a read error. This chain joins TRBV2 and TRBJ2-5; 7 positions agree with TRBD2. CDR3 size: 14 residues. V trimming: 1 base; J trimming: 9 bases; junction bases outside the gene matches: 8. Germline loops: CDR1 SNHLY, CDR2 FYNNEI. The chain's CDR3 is CASSEGGREEAQYF. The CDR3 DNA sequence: TGTGCCAGCAGTGAAGGAGGGAGGGAGGAGGCCCAGTACTTC.

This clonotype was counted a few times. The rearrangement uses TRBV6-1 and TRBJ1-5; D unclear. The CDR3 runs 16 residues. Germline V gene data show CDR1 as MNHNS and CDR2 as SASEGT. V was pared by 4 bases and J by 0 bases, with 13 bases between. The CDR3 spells CASSGLSSYSNQPQHF. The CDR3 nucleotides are TGTGCCAGCAGTGGGCTCTCAAGTTATAGCAATCAGCCCCAGCATTTT.

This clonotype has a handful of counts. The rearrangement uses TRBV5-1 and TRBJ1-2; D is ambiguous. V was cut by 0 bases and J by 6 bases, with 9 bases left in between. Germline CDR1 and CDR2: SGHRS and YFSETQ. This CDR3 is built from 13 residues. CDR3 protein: CASSLVIGDGYTF. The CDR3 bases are TGCGCCAGCAGCTTGGTTATCGGGGATGGCTACACCTTC.

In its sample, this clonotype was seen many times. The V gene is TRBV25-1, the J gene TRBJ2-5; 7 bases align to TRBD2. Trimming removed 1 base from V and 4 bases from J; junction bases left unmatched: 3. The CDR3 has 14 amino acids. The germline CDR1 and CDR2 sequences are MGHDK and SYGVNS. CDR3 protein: CASSELRGGETQYF. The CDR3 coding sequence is TGTGCCAGCAGTGAATTGCGCGGGGGAGAGACCCAGTACTTC.

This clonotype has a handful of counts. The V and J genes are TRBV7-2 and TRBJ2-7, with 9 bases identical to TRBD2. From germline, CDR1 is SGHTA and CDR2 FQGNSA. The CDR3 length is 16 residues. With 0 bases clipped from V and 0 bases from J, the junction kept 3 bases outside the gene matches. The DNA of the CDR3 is TGTGCCAGCAGCTTAGCTAGCGGGAGCATCTCCTACGAGCAGTACTTC. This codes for CASSLASGSISYEQYF.

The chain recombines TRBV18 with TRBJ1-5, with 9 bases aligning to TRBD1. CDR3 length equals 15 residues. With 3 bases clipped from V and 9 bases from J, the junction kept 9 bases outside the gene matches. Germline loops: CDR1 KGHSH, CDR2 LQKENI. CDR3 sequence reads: CASSPSGTGLTPQHF. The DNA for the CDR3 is TGTGCCAGCTCACCTTCCGGGACAGGGCTAACGCCCCAGCATTTT.

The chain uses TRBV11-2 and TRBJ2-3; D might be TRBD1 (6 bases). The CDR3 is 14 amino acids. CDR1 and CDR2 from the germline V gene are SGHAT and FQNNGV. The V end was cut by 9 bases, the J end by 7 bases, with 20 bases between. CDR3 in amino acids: CASLKYREGNTQYF. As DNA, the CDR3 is TGTGCCAGTTTGAAATACAGGGAAGGGAATACGCAGTATTTT.

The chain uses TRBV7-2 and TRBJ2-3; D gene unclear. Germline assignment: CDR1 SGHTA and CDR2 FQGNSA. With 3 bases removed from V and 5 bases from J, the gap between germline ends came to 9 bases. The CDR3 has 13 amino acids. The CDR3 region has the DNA TGTGCCAGCAGCTTCCAAGCACAAGATACGCAGTATTTT. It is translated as CASSFQAQDTQYF.

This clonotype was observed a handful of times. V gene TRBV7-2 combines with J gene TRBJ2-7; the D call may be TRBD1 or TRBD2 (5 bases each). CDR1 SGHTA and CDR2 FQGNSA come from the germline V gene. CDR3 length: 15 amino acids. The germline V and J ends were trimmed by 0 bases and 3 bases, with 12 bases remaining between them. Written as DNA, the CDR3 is TGTGCCAGCAGCTTAGCGTGGGACCACCTCTACGAGCAGTACTTC. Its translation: CASSLAWDHLYEQYF. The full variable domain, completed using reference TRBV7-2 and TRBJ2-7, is GAGVSQSPSNKVTEKGKDVELRCDPISGHTALYWYRQSLGQGLEFLIYFQGNSAPDKSGLPSDRFSAERTGGSVSTLTIQRTQQEDSAVYLCASSLAWDHLYEQYFGPGTRLTVT.

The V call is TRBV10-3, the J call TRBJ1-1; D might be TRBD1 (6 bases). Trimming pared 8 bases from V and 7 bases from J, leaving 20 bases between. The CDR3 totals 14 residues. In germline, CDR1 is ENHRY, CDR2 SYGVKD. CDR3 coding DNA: TGTGCCATCGGCCCACAGGGTGGGGATGGTGAAGCTTTCTTT. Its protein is CAIGPQGGDGEAFF.

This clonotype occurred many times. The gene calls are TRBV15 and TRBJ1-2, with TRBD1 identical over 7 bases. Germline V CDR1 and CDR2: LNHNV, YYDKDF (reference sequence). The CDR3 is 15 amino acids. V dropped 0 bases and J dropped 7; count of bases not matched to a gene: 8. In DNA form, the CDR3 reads TGTGCCACCAGCAGAGAGGGACAGTCGCGGGTTGGCTACACCTTC. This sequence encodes CATSREGQSRVGYTF.

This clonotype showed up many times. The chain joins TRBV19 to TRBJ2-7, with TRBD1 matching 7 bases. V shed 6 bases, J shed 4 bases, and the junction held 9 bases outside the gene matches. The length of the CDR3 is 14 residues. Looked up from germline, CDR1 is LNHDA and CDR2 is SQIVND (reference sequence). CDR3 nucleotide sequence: TGTGCCAGTAGCCCCTCAGGGGGTGATTACGAGCAGTACTTC. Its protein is CASSPSGGDYEQYF.

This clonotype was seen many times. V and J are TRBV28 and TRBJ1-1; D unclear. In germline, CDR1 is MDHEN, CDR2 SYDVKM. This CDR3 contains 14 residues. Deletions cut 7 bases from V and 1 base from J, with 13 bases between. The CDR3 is CASTPGQPNTEAFF. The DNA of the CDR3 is TGTGCCAGCACCCCTGGGCAACCGAACACTGAAGCTTTCTTT.

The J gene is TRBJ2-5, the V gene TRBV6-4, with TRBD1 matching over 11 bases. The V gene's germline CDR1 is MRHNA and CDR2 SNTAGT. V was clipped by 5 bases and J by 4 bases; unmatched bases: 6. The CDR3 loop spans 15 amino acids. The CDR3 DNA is TGTGCCAGCAGTCCCATGGGACAGGGGGGAGAGACCCAGTACTTC. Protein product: CASSPMGQGGETQYF.

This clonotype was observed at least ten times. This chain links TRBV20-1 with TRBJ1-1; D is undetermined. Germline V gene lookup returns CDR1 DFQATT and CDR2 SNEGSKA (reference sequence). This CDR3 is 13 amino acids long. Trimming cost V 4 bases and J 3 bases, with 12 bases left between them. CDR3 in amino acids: CSANSLGYTEAFF. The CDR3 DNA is TGCAGTGCTAACTCTTTGGGGTACACTGAAGCTTTCTTT.

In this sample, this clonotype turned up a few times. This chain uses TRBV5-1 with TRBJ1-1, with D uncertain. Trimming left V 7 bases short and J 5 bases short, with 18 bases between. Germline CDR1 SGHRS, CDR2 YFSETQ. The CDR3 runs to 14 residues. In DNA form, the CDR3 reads TGCGCCAGCCGACGGGCTTCAGAAGGGACTGAAGCTTTCTTT. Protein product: CASRRASEGTEAFF. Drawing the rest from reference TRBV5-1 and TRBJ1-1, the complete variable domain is KAGVTQTPRYLIKTRGQQVTLSCSPISGHRSVSWYQQTPGQGLQFLFEYFSETQRNKGNFPGRFSGRQFSNSRSEMNVSTLELGDSALYLCASRRASEGTEAFFGQGTRLTVV.

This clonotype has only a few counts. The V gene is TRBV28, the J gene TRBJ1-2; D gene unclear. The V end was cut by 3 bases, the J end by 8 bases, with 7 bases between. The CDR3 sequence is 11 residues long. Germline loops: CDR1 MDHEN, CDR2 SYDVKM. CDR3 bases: TGTGCCAGCAGTTTCAACAGAGGCTACACCTTC. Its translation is CASSFNRGYTF.

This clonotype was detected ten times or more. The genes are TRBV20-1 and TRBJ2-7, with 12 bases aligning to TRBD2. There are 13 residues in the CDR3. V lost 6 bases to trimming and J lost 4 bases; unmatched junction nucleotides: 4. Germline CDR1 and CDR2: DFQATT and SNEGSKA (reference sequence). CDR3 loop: CSARTSGMYEQYF. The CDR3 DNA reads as TGCAGTGCCCGGACTAGCGGGATGTACGAGCAGTACTTC.

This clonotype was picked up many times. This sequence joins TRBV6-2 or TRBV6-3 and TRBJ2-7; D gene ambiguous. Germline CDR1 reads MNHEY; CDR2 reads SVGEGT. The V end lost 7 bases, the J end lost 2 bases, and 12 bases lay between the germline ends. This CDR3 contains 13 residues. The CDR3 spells CASNKGYAYEQYF. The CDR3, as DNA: TGTGCCAGCAATAAGGGCTACGCCTACGAGCAGTACTTC.

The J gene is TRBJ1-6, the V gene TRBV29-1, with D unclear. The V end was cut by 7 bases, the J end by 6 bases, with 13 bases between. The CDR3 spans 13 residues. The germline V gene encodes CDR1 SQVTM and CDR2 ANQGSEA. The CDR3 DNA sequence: TGCAGCGCTAGGGCGGGCTCTAATTCACCCCTCCACTTT. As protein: CSARAGSNSPLHF.

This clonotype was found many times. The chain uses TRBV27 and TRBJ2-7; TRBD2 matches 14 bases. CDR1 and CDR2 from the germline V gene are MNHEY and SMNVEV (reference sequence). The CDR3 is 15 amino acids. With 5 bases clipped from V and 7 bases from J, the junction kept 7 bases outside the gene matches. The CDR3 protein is CASSPGTSGSDEQYF. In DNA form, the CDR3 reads TGTGCCAGCAGTCCTGGGACTAGCGGGAGTGATGAGCAGTACTTC.

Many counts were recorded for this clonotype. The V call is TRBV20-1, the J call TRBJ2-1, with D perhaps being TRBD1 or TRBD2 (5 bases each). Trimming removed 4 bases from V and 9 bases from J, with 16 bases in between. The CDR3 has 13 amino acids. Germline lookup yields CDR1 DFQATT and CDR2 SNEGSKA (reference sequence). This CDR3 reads CSANRDAFGEQFF. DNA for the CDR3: TGCAGTGCTAACCGGGACGCCTTCGGTGAGCAGTTCTTC.

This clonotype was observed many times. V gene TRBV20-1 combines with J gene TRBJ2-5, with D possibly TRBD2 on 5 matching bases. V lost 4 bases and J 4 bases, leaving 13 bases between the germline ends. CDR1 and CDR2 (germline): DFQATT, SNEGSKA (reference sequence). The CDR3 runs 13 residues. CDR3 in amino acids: CSATLARRETQYF. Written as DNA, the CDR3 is TGCAGTGCTACTCTAGCAAGGAGAGAGACCCAGTACTTC.

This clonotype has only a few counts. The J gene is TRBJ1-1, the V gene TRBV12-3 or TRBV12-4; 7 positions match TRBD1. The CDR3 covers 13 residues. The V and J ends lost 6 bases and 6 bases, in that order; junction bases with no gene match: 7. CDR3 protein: CASSLTGNAEAFF. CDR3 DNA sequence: TGTGCCAGCAGCTTGACAGGGAATGCTGAAGCTTTCTTT.

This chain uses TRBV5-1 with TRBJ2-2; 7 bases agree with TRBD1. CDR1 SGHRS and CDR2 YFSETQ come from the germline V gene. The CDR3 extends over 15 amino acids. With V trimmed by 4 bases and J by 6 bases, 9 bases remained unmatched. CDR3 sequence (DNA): TGCGCCAGCAGCCCTGGACAGGTGGGGGCCGGGGAGCTGTTTTTT. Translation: CASSPGQVGAGELFF.